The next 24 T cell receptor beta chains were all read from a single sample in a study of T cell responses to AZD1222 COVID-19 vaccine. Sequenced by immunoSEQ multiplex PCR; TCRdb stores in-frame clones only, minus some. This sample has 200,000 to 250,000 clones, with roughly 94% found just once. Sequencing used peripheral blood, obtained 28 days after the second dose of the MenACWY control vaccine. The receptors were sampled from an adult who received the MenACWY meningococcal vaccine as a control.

CDR3 DNA: TGCGCCAGCAGCTTGTCAGGCGCCACACCTTACGAGCAGTACTTC. Its protein product is CASSLSGATPYEQYF. This chain joins TRBV5-1 and TRBJ2-7; no reliable D call. Germline lookup yields CDR1 SGHRS and CDR2 YFSETQ. This CDR3 is 15 amino acids long. Trimming shortened V by 1 base and J by 4 bases, and 15 bases separated the two germline ends. The entire variable domain, with the rest obtained from reference TRBV5-1 and TRBJ2-7, is as follows: KAGVTQTPRYLIKTRGQQVTLSCSPISGHRSVSWYQQTPGQGLQFLFEYFSETQRNKGNFPGRFSGRQFSNSRSEMNVSTLELGDSALYLCASSLSGATPYEQYFGPGTRLTVT.

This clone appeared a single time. The CDR3 here is CASKLRGIISNQPQHF. CDR3 nucleotides: TGTGCCAGCAAATTAAGAGGGATTATTAGCAATCAGCCCCAGCATTTT. The chain links TRBV28 to TRBJ1-5; D remains unclear. V was trimmed by 7 bases and J by 0 bases, leaving 16 bases between them. CDR3 length: 16 residues. The germline CDR1 and CDR2 sequences are MDHEN and SYDVKM.

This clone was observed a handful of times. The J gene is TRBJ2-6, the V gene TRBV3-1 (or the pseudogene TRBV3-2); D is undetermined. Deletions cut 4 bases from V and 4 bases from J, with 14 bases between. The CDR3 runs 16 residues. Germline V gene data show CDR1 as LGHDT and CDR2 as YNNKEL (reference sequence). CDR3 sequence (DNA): TGTGCCAGCAGCCTAAGCACCACCGGGGGGGCCAACGTCCTGACTTTC. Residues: CASSLSTTGGANVLTF.

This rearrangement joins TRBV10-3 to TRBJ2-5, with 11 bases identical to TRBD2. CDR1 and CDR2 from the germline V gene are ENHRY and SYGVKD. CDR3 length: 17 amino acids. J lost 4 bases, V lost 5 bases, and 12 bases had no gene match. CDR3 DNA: TGTGCCATCAGTAAGACCGGGACTAGCGGAACGGGAGAGACCCAGTACTTC. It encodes CAISKTGTSGTGETQYF.

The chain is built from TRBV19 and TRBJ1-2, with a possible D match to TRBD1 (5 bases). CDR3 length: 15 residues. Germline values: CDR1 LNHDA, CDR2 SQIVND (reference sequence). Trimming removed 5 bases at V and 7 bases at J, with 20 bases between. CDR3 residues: CASSSTGREYSGYTF. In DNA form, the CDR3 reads TGTGCCAGTAGTTCGACCGGCAGGGAATATAGTGGCTACACCTTC. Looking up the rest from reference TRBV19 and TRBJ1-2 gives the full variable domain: DGGITQSPKYLFRKEGQNVTLSCEQNLNHDAMYWYRQDPGQGLRLIYYSQIVNDFQKGDIAEGYSVSREKKESFPLTVTSAQKNPTAFYLCASSSTGREYSGYTFGSGTRLTVV.

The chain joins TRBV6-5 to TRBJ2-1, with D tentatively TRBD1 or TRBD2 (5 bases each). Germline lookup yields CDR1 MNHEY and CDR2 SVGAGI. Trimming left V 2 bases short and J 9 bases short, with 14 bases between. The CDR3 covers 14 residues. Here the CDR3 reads CASSYEPPGTEQFF. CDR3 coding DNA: TGTGCCAGCAGTTACGAACCCCCAGGGACTGAGCAGTTCTTC.

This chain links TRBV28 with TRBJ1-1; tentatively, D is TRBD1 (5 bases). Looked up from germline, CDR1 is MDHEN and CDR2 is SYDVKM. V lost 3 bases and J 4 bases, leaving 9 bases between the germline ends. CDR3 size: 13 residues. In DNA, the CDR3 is TGTGCCAGCAGTTTTCCTGGGGCCACTGAAGCTTTCTTT. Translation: CASSFPGATEAFF.

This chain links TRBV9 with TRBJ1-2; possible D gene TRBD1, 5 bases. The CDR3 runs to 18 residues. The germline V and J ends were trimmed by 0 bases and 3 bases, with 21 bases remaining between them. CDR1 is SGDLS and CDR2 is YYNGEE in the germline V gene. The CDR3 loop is CASSVEPEGVLGDYGYTF. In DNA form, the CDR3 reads TGTGCCAGCAGCGTAGAGCCTGAGGGTGTTTTAGGGGACTATGGCTACACCTTC.

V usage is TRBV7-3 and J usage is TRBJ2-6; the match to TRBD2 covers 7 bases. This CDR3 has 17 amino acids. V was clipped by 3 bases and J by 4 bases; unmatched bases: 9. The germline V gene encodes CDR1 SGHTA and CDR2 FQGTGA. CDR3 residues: CASSLRGGLTGANVLTF. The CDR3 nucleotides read TGTGCCAGCAGCTTGCGCGGGGGTTTAACCGGGGCCAACGTCCTGACTTTC.

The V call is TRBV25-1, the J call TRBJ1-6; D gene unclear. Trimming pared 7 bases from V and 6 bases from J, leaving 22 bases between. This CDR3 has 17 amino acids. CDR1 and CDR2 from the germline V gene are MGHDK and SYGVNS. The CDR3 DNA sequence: TGTGCCAGCAAAGAATATAAGGTAGGGATGGGTAATTCACCCCTCCACTTT. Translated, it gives CASKEYKVGMGNSPLHF.

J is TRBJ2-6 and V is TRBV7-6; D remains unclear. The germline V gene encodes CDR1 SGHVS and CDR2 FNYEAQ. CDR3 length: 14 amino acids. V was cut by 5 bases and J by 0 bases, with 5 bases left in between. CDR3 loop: CASSGFSGANVLTF. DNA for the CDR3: TGTGCCAGCAGCGGATTCTCTGGGGCCAACGTCCTGACTTTC.

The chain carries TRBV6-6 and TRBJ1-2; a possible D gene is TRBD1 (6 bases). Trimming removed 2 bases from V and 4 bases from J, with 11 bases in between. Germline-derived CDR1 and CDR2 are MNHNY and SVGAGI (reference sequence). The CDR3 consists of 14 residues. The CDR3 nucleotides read TGTGCCAGCAGTTACCTTGGCAGGGGCTATGGCTACACCTTC. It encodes CASSYLGRGYGYTF.

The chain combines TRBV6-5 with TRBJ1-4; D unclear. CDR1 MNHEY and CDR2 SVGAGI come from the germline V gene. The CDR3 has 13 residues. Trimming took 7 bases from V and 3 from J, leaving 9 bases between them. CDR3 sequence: CASKTGPNEKLFF. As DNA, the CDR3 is TGTGCCAGCAAAACGGGTCCTAATGAAAAACTGTTTTTT.

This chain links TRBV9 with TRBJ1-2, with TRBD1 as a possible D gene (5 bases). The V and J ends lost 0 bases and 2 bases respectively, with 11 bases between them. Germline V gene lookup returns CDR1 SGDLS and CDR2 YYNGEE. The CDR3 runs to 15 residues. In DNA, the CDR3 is TGTGCCAGCAGCGTAGCCCCTGGGGGAAACTATGGCTACACCTTC. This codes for CASSVAPGGNYGYTF.

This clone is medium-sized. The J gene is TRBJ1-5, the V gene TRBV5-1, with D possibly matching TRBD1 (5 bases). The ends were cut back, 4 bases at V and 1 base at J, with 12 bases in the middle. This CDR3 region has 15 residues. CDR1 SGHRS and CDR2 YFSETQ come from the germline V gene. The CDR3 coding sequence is TGCGCCAGCAGCAGAACCGGGGGGAGCAATCAGCCCCAGCATTTT. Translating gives CASSRTGGSNQPQHF.

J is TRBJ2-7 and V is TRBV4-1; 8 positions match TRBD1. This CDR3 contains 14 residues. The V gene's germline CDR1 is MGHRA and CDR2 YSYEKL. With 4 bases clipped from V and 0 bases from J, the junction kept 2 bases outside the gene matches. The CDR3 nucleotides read TGCGCCAGCAGCCGGGACAGGAGCTCCTACGAGCAGTACTTC. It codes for CASSRDRSSYEQYF.

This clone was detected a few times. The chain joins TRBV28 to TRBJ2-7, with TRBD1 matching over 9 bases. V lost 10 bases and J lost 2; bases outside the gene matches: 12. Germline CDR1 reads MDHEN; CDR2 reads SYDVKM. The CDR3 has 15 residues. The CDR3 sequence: CATSLGGQGTYEQYF. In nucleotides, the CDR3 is TGTGCCACGTCCCTCGGGGGACAGGGTACCTACGAGCAGTACTTC.

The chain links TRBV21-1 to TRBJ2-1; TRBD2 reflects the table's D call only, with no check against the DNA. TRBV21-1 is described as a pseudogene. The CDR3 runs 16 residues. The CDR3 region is CASSKKKRSSYNEQFF. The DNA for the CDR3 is TGTGCCAGCAGCAAAAAAAAGCGGAGCTCCTACAATGAGCAGTTCTTC.

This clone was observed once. CDR3 sequence reads: CSGGRGFSVGNTEAFF. Here the CDR3 DNA reads TGCAGCGGGGGTCGAGGGTTTTCGGTGGGGAACACTGAAGCTTTCTTT. The chain recombines TRBV29-1 with TRBJ1-1; D is unclear. CDR1 and CDR2 (germline): SQVTM, ANQGSEA. V was clipped by 7 bases and J by 1 base, with 22 bases between them. The CDR3 runs 16 residues.

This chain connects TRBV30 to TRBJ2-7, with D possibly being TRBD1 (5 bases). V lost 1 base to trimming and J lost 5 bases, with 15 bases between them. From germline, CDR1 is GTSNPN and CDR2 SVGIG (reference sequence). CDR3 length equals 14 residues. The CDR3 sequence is CAWSESQGIHEQYF. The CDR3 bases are TGTGCCTGGAGTGAGTCGCAGGGTATACACGAGCAGTACTTC. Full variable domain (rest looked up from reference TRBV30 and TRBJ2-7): SQTIHQWPATLVQPVGSPLSLECTVEGTSNPNLYWYRQAAGRGLQLLFYSVGIGQISSEVPQNLSASRPQDRQFILSSKKLLLSDSGFYLCAWSESQGIHEQYFGPGTRLTVT.

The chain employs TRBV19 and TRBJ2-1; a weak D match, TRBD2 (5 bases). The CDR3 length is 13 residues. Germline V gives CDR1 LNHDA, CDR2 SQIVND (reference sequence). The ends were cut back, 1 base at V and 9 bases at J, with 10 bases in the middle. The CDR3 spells CASSIGGFGEQFF. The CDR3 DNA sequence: TGTGCCAGTAGTATAGGCGGGTTTGGTGAGCAGTTCTTC.

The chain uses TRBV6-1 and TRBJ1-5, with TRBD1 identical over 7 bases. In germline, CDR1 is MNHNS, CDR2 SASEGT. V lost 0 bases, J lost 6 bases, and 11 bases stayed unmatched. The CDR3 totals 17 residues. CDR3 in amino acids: CASSEAEGAGVLQPQHF. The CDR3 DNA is TGTGCCAGCAGTGAAGCAGAGGGGGCAGGGGTTCTTCAGCCCCAGCATTTT.

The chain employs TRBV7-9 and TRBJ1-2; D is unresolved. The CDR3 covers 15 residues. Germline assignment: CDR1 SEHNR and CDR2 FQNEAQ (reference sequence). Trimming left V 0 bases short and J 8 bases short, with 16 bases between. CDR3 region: CASSLAPGMRTGYTF. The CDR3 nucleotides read TGTGCCAGCAGCTTAGCTCCGGGAATGAGAACCGGCTACACCTTC.

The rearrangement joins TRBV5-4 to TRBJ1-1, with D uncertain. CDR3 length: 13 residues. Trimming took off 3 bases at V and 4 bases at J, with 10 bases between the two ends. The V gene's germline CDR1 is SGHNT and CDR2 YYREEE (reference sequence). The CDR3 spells CASSSLGLTEAFF. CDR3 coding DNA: TGTGCCAGCAGCTCCCTAGGGCTCACTGAAGCTTTCTTT.